The entry below gives a single T cell receptor beta chain sequence along with its context. The source of the sample is a study of blood T cell repertoires in COVID-19. Study information: Samples taken during acute and convalescent COVID-19 were collected in the United States, Italy and Spain. In each case, the material was cDNA or gDNA derived from T cells, B-cell-depleted T cells, or PBMCs.

Authors' data handling: Cell counts per sample came from amplifying reference gene primers. TCRdb keeps only in-frame clones here, not all; method: immunoSEQ multiplex PCR. D and trimming come from the DNA, and the V and J calls and clone size come from that table. The sample gives 200,000 to 300,000 clones, 86% of which show up once; 1.5% to 2% is in the top ten. Sequences were obtained from peripheral blood. The TCR comes from a man aged 30-40 years with active or convalescent COVID-19.

CDR3 sequence reads: CAWSVNRTRLPPPHSTDTQYF. The CDR3 DNA follows: TGTGCCTGGAGTGTAAACCGGACAAGACTGCCACCTCCACATAGCACAGATACGCAGTATTTT. This rearrangement joins TRBV30 to TRBJ2-3, with D perhaps TRBD1 (5 bases). There are 21 residues in the CDR3. CDR1 and CDR2 (germline): GTSNPN, SVGIG (reference sequence). Trimming removed 0 bases at V and 0 bases at J, with 28 bases between.